This TCR beta chain is from a study of metastatic and nonmetastatic thyroid tumors. Study-wide background: The authors compared repertoires across blood and tumor or nodule tissue from malignant and benign thyroid patients.

CDR1 LNHDA and CDR2 SQIVND come from the germline V gene (reference sequence). Trimming pared 6 bases from V and 1 base from J, leaving 4 bases between. CDR3 size: 12 residues. All patients were untreated before thyroid surgery. This clone showed up many times. TCRdb reanalyzed the PCR reads with MiXCR. This table has around 31,000 clones, roughly 29% appearing once. Sequenced: blood. The V call is TRBV19, the J call TRBJ1-5; no clear D. This TCR was recovered from a female donor with papillary thyroid cancer or a benign thyroid nodule (not recorded which). Some clones in this sample may be carry-over from other donors' samples. The CDR3 DNA sequence: TGTGCCAGTAGCGGCAGCAATCAGCCCCAGCATTTT. Translation: CASSGSNQPQHF.